The rows below give T cell receptor beta chains drawn from one sample of a study of T cells after somatic rescue of genetic block. Using immunoSEQ multiplex PCR, the repertoire was profiled, and TCRdb retains in-frame clones only, with some absent. The table includes about 67,000 clones, 92% detected once. Source material: peripheral blood mononuclear cells (PBMCs). These receptors came from a man in his forties. CDR3s include the opening cysteine and the closing phenylalanine or tryptophan. The order of the fields is V gene, J gene, clone size, D gene, CDR3 protein, CDR3 DNA. D genes are given only for firm matches. Only part of the rows carry a size: once, few, many, or a class if the clone is expanded.

V gene: TRBV5-5; J gene: TRBJ2-5; clone size: NA; D gene: TRBD1; CDR3 protein: CASSPSTGEETQYF; CDR3 DNA: TGTGCCAGCAGCCCGTCGACAGGGGAAGAGACCCAGTACTTC
V gene: TRBV9; J gene: TRBJ2-1; clone size: NA; D gene: TRBD2; CDR3 protein: CASSSRGSGRNNEQFF; CDR3 DNA: TGTGCCAGCAGCTCCCGGGGTAGCGGGAGGAACAATGAGCAGTTCTTC
V gene: TRBV6-5; J gene: TRBJ2-7; clone size: once; D gene: TRBD1; CDR3 protein: CASKNRDRLYEQYF; CDR3 DNA: TGTGCCAGCAAAAACAGGGACAGGTTATACGAGCAGTACTTC
V gene: TRBV7-9; J gene: TRBJ1-2; clone size: NA; D gene: NA; CDR3 protein: CASSTPTGRGYTF; CDR3 DNA: TGTGCCAGCAGCACCCCGACAGGTCGTGGCTACACCTTC
V gene: TRBV2; J gene: TRBJ2-7; clone size: NA; D gene: NA; CDR3 protein: CASSGQGPNYEQYF; CDR3 DNA: TGTGCCAGCAGTGGCCAGGGGCCCAACTACGAGCAGTACTTC
V gene: TRBV5-4; J gene: TRBJ2-3; clone size: NA; D gene: TRBD1; CDR3 protein: CASSGDRGPDTQYF; CDR3 DNA: TGTGCCAGCAGCGGGGACAGGGGTCCAGATACGCAGTATTTT
V gene: TRBV10-3; J gene: TRBJ2-7; clone size: NA; D gene: TRBD2; CDR3 protein: CAISPGLAGVYEQYF; CDR3 DNA: TGTGCCATCAGCCCTGGACTAGCGGGAGTCTACGAGCAGTACTTC
V gene: TRBV27; J gene: TRBJ1-5; clone size: NA; D gene: NA; CDR3 protein: CASRRRHGSNQPQHF; CDR3 DNA: TGTGCCAGCAGACGCCGGCATGGTAGCAATCAGCCCCAGCATTTT
V gene: TRBV5-1; J gene: TRBJ2-1; clone size: NA; D gene: NA; CDR3 protein: CASSRSASSYNEQFF; CDR3 DNA: TGCGCCAGCAGCCGTAGCGCGAGCTCCTACAATGAGCAGTTCTTC
V gene: TRBV21-1; J gene: TRBJ2-1; clone size: few; D gene: NA; CDR3 protein: CARRGGSSYNEQFF; CDR3 DNA: TGTGCCAGAAGAGGGGGGTCGAGCTACAATGAGCAGTTCTTC
V gene: TRBV7-9; J gene: TRBJ2-5; clone size: NA; D gene: NA; CDR3 protein: CASSSLARGETQYF; CDR3 DNA: TGTGCCAGCAGCTCGCTAGCGCGAGGGGAGACCCAGTACTTC
V gene: TRBV5-5; J gene: TRBJ1-5; clone size: NA; D gene: TRBD1; CDR3 protein: CASSLATGGQPQHF; CDR3 DNA: TGTGCCAGCAGCTTGGCCACAGGGGGACAGCCCCAGCATTTT
V gene: TRBV9; J gene: TRBJ1-4; clone size: NA; D gene: NA; CDR3 protein: CASSVFGGSREKLFF; CDR3 DNA: TGTGCCAGCAGCGTGTTCGGGGGGTCACGTGAAAAACTGTTTTTT
V gene: TRBV11-2; J gene: TRBJ1-2; clone size: NA; D gene: NA; CDR3 protein: CASSQDRNYGYTF; CDR3 DNA: TGTGCCAGCAGCCAAGACAGAAACTATGGCTACACCTTC
V gene: TRBV2; J gene: TRBJ1-4; clone size: NA; D gene: NA; CDR3 protein: CASSGPGPRNEKLFF; CDR3 DNA: TGTGCCAGCAGTGGGCCGGGGCCGAGGAATGAAAAACTGTTTTTT
V gene: TRBV18; J gene: TRBJ1-1; clone size: NA; D gene: NA; CDR3 protein: CASSPRVGVIMNTEAFF; CDR3 DNA: TGTGCCAGCTCACCGCGGGTGGGGGTAATTATGAACACTGAAGCTTTCTTT
V gene: TRBV2; J gene: TRBJ2-1; clone size: NA; D gene: TRBD2; CDR3 protein: CASSGWREGGNEQFF; CDR3 DNA: TGTGCCAGCAGTGGATGGCGGGAGGGCGGGAATGAGCAGTTCTTC
V gene: TRBV30; J gene: TRBJ2-1; clone size: NA; D gene: NA; CDR3 protein: CAWSMGVGGAAEQFF; CDR3 DNA: TGTGCCTGGAGTATGGGAGTTGGGGGGGCCGCTGAGCAGTTCTTC
V gene: TRBV7-9; J gene: TRBJ1-2; clone size: NA; D gene: TRBD1; CDR3 protein: CASSLGPLGTGTRGDGYTF; CDR3 DNA: TGTGCCAGCAGCTTAGGGCCCCTTGGGACAGGTACCCGCGGGGATGGCTACACCTTC
V gene: TRBV5-1; J gene: TRBJ2-7; clone size: NA; D gene: NA; CDR3 protein: CASSLLIGPTYEQYF; CDR3 DNA: TGCGCCAGCAGCTTGTTGATAGGGCCAACCTACGAGCAGTACTTC
V gene: TRBV6-5; J gene: TRBJ2-5; clone size: NA; D gene: NA; CDR3 protein: CASSYAGRETQYF; CDR3 DNA: TGTGCCAGCAGTTACGCCGGGAGAGAGACCCAGTACTTC
V gene: TRBV19; J gene: TRBJ1-6; clone size: NA; D gene: NA; CDR3 protein: CASSPPGASPLHF; CDR3 DNA: TGTGCCAGTAGTCCCCCCGGCGCTTCACCCCTCCACTTT
V gene: TRBV5-1; J gene: TRBJ1-1; clone size: NA; D gene: NA; CDR3 protein: CASSYGGDTEAFF; CDR3 DNA: TGCGCCAGCAGCTACGGAGGTGACACTGAAGCTTTCTTT
V gene: TRBV6-6; J gene: TRBJ1-5; clone size: NA; D gene: NA; CDR3 protein: CASSYDAGGRQPQHF; CDR3 DNA: TGTGCCAGCAGTTACGACGCGGGGGGTCGACAGCCCCAGCATTTT
V gene: TRBV6-1; J gene: TRBJ1-5; clone size: NA; D gene: NA; CDR3 protein: CASSDRLNNQPQHF; CDR3 DNA: TGTGCCAGCAGTGATCGTTTGAACAATCAGCCCCAGCATTTT
V gene: TRBV5-1; J gene: TRBJ2-1; clone size: NA; D gene: NA; CDR3 protein: CASSDPRSNEQFF; CDR3 DNA: TGCGCCAGCAGCGACCCTAGATCCAATGAGCAGTTCTTC
V gene: TRBV11-3; J gene: TRBJ2-2; clone size: NA; D gene: TRBD2; CDR3 protein: CASSGGLVNTGELFF; CDR3 DNA: TGTGCCAGCAGCGGGGGACTAGTGAACACCGGGGAGCTGTTTTTT
V gene: TRBV9; J gene: TRBJ1-1; clone size: NA; D gene: NA; CDR3 protein: CASSVGANTEAFF; CDR3 DNA: TGTGCCAGCAGCGTTGGGGCAAACACTGAAGCTTTCTTT
V gene: TRBV5-1; J gene: TRBJ2-3; clone size: NA; D gene: TRBD2; CDR3 protein: CASTPQGLSTDTQYF; CDR3 DNA: TGCGCCAGCACCCCCCAGGGACTAAGCACAGATACGCAGTATTTT
V gene: TRBV27; J gene: TRBJ2-6; clone size: NA; D gene: NA; CDR3 protein: CASSPRGSGANVLTF; CDR3 DNA: TGTGCCAGCAGCCCCAGGGGCTCTGGGGCCAACGTCCTGACTTTC
V gene: TRBV9; J gene: TRBJ1-4; clone size: few; D gene: TRBD1; CDR3 protein: CASSANPGTGDEKLFF; CDR3 DNA: TGTGCCAGCAGCGCCAACCCCGGGACAGGGGATGAAAAACTGTTTTTT
V gene: TRBV4-1; J gene: TRBJ2-7; clone size: NA; D gene: NA; CDR3 protein: CASSQSAAIRSYEQYF; CDR3 DNA: TGCGCCAGCAGCCAGAGTGCGGCCATACGATCCTACGAGCAGTACTTC
V gene: TRBV15; J gene: TRBJ2-7; clone size: NA; D gene: NA; CDR3 protein: CATSSRQGKQYF; CDR3 DNA: TGTGCCACCAGCAGTAGGCAGGGGAAGCAGTACTTC
V gene: TRBV5-1; J gene: TRBJ1-1; clone size: NA; D gene: NA; CDR3 protein: CASSLAENTEAFF; CDR3 DNA: TGCGCCAGCAGCTTGGCAGAGAACACTGAAGCTTTCTTT
V gene: TRBV4-1; J gene: TRBJ2-7; clone size: NA; D gene: TRBD1; CDR3 protein: CASSQDSDREISYEQYF; CDR3 DNA: TGCGCCAGCAGCCAAGATTCTGACAGGGAGATCTCCTACGAGCAGTACTTC
V gene: TRBV4-2; J gene: TRBJ1-6; clone size: once; D gene: TRBD1; CDR3 protein: CASSLRTGGENSPLHF; CDR3 DNA: TGTGCCAGCAGCCTACGGACAGGGGGCGAGAATTCACCCCTCCACTTT
V gene: TRBV2; J gene: TRBJ2-3; clone size: NA; D gene: TRBD2; CDR3 protein: CASSDVPGLAGGPDTQYF; CDR3 DNA: TGTGCCAGCAGTGATGTCCCGGGACTAGCGGGAGGGCCAGATACGCAGTATTTT
V gene: TRBV2; J gene: TRBJ1-1; clone size: once; D gene: NA; CDR3 protein: CASSDPVTGLTEAFF; CDR3 DNA: TGTGCCAGCAGTGATCCCGTCACAGGGCTAACTGAAGCTTTCTTT
V gene: TRBV15; J gene: TRBJ2-7; clone size: NA; D gene: TRBD2; CDR3 protein: CATSSKTSGAHEQYF; CDR3 DNA: TGTGCCACCAGCTCAAAGACTAGCGGGGCCCACGAGCAGTACTTC
V gene: TRBV27; J gene: TRBJ1-1; clone size: NA; D gene: NA; CDR3 protein: CASLQVRGVTEAFF; CDR3 DNA: TGTGCCAGCCTGCAAGTGAGGGGTGTGACTGAAGCTTTCTTT
V gene: TRBV4-2; J gene: TRBJ2-3; clone size: NA; D gene: NA; CDR3 protein: CASSQDRRITDTQYF; CDR3 DNA: TGTGCCAGCAGCCAAGATCGCCGAATCACAGATACGCAGTATTTT
V gene: TRBV7-9; J gene: TRBJ1-3; clone size: few; D gene: NA; CDR3 protein: CAIRGSGNTIYF; CDR3 DNA: TGTGCCATACGTGGGTCTGGAAACACCATATATTTT
V gene: TRBV9; J gene: TRBJ2-2; clone size: once; D gene: TRBD1; CDR3 protein: CASSVITGAGELFF; CDR3 DNA: TGTGCCAGCAGCGTAATAACAGGGGCCGGGGAGCTGTTTTTT
V gene: TRBV7-9; J gene: TRBJ2-1; clone size: medium-sized; D gene: NA; CDR3 protein: CASSPTNEQFF; CDR3 DNA: TGTGCCAGCAGCCCCACCAATGAGCAGTTCTTC
V gene: TRBV5-4; J gene: TRBJ2-1; clone size: NA; D gene: NA; CDR3 protein: CASSPRGGAISYNEQFF; CDR3 DNA: TGTGCCAGCAGCCCCAGAGGGGGGGCTATCTCCTACAATGAGCAGTTCTTC
V gene: TRBV5-1; J gene: TRBJ1-1; clone size: once; D gene: NA; CDR3 protein: CASSPLAGTGLPEAFF; CDR3 DNA: TGCGCCAGCAGCCCCCTGGCTGGGACGGGTTTGCCTGAAGCTTTCTTT
V gene: TRBV2; J gene: TRBJ2-1; clone size: NA; D gene: NA; CDR3 protein: CASRRGINEQFF; CDR3 DNA: TGTGCCAGCAGGAGGGGGATCAATGAGCAGTTCTTC
V gene: TRBV15; J gene: TRBJ2-7; clone size: NA; D gene: TRBD1; CDR3 protein: CATSRDWRTGSGEQYF; CDR3 DNA: TGTGCCACCAGCAGAGATTGGCGGACAGGGTCGGGAGAGCAGTACTTC
V gene: TRBV28; J gene: TRBJ1-2; clone size: NA; D gene: NA; CDR3 protein: CASSPDYGYTF; CDR3 DNA: TGTGCCAGCAGTCCGGACTATGGCTACACCTTC
V gene: TRBV2; J gene: TRBJ2-5; clone size: few; D gene: NA; CDR3 protein: CASSEDDLARRGGAETQYF; CDR3 DNA: TGTGCCAGCAGTGAGGACGACCTAGCGAGGAGAGGAGGGGCAGAGACCCAGTACTTC